These 17 T cell receptor beta chains share one sample of origin, sequenced in a study of regulatory T cells in long-lasting Graves disease. Sequencing libraries for TCR beta were prepared with iRepertoire HTBI primers and Arm-PCR of CDR3 regions. TCRdb re-called the multiplex PCR reads with MiXCR, one entry per CDR3 protein. This table has about 300,000 distinct CDR3 sequences, about 20% appearing once. Time point specified: newly diagnosed GD, antithyroid drugs for less than 3 months. RNA from PBMCs was the source of the TCR library. The sequencing used peripheral blood mononuclear cells (PBMCs), collected at new diagnosis, from a patient treated with antithyroid drugs. The source is a female donor with Graves disease.

In this sample, this clonotype turned up many times. This sequence joins TRBV6-2 or TRBV6-3 and TRBJ2-1, with 10 bases aligning to TRBD2. The V segment lost 1 base and the J segment 7 bases; nucleotides outside the gene matches: 4. Germline lookup yields CDR1 MNHEY and CDR2 SVGEGT. This CDR3 has 15 residues. The CDR3 reads CASSYYASGSNEQFF. The CDR3 DNA reads TGTGCCAGCAGTTACTATGCTAGCGGGAGTAATGAGCAGTTCTTC.

The chain employs TRBV11-2 and TRBJ2-5; 9 nucleotides align to TRBD1. After removal of 3 bases from V and 2 bases from J, the junction contained 13 bases not matched to a gene. The germline gives CDR1 SGHAT, CDR2 FQNNGV. The CDR3 extends over 18 amino acids. For the CDR3, the DNA is TGTGCCAGCAGCTTTCCCCTCCACGGGACAGGGCGACAAGAGACCCAGTACTTC. Translating it yields CASSFPLHGTGRQETQYF.

This chain connects TRBV30 to TRBJ2-2, with 9 bases identical to TRBD2. The trim removed 4 bases at V and 1 base at J, leaving 4 bases unmatched. Germline CDR1 is GTSNPN and CDR2 is SVGIG (reference sequence). This CDR3 is built from 15 residues. The CDR3 region has the DNA TGTGCCTGGATGGCACTAGCGGGGAACACCGGGGAGCTGTTTTTT. Protein: CAWMALAGNTGELFF.

This clonotype was seen repeatedly, ten times or more. The chain combines TRBV28 with TRBJ1-5, with no clear D. CDR1 is MDHEN and CDR2 is SYDVKM in the germline V gene. This CDR3 spans 13 amino acids. The V end was cut by 4 bases, the J end by 7 bases, with 11 bases between. The CDR3 region is CASSSRRGQPQHF. For the CDR3, the DNA is TGTGCCAGCAGTTCCCGGCGAGGGCAGCCCCAGCATTTT.

CDR3 sequence: CASSFTGTSDGETQYF. The CDR3 DNA reads as TGTGCCAGCAGTTTTACCGGGACTAGCGACGGAGAGACCCAGTACTTC. V and J are TRBV28 and TRBJ2-5; 10 bases are shared with TRBD2. Germline loops: CDR1 MDHEN, CDR2 SYDVKM. V lost 3 bases, J lost 4 bases, and 8 bases stayed unmatched. The CDR3 consists of 16 residues.

This clonotype has only a few counts. The V call is TRBV20-1, the J call TRBJ2-7; TRBD2 matches at 11 bases. CDR1 is DFQATT and CDR2 is SNEGSKA in the germline V gene (reference sequence). The CDR3 totals 16 residues. The V and J ends lost 3 bases and 1 base, in that order; junction bases with no gene match: 8. The CDR3 DNA reads TGCAGTGCTAGGGGGGACTCTAGCGGGAGGTCCTACGAGCAGTACTTC. Translating gives CSARGDSSGRSYEQYF.

This clonotype was recorded at least ten times. The V and J genes are TRBV12-3 or TRBV12-4 and TRBJ1-5; D is possibly TRBD1 (6 bases). With 3 bases removed from V and 5 bases from J, the gap between germline ends came to 11 bases. CDR3 size: 14 residues. The CDR3 DNA is TGTGCCAGCAGTTTCTCGGGGGGCCATCAGCCCCAGCATTTT. This translates into CASSFSGGHQPQHF.

On this clonotype itself: An end of the junction differs from the germline gene, which may be a read error. The V call is TRBV28, the J call TRBJ1-4, with 10 bases identical to TRBD1. Germline CDR1 reads MDHEN; CDR2 reads SYDVKM. CDR3 length: 15 residues. CDR3 residues: CASSDPGTGVERLFF. CDR3 in DNA: TGTGCCAGCAGTGACCCCGGGACAGGGGTTGAAAGACTGTTTTTT.

In its sample, this clonotype was seen many times. The chain recombines TRBV11-3 with TRBJ1-1; TRBD1 is a possible D gene (5 bases). The CDR3 spans 17 residues. CDR1 and CDR2 from the germline V gene are SGHNT and YENEEA. V lost 2 bases and J lost 4, with 20 bases in between. The CDR3 here is CASSLPRDPSGGTEAFF. CDR3 DNA: TGTGCCAGCAGCTTACCCAGGGACCCATCGGGGGGCACTGAAGCTTTCTTT.

In this sample, this clonotype turned up many times. The rearrangement links TRBV20-1 to TRBJ2-7; 14 bases match TRBD2. This CDR3 is built from 21 residues. V gave up 3 bases and J gave up 4 bases; unmatched junction bases: 23. Germline V gene data show CDR1 as DFQATT and CDR2 as SNEGSKA (reference sequence). The CDR3 reads CSASLGTSGSGIPAPQYEQYF. The DNA of the CDR3 is TGCAGTGCTAGTCTAGGGACTAGCGGGAGTGGGATCCCAGCCCCCCAATACGAGCAGTACTTC.

A word on this clonotype: A much larger clone sits a single nucleotide away, making a read error possible. The chain is built from TRBV19 and TRBJ2-3; D is unclear. The CDR3 extends over 17 amino acids. The germline V gene encodes CDR1 LNHDA and CDR2 SQIVND (reference sequence). The germline V and J ends were trimmed by 4 bases and 2 bases, with 19 bases remaining between them. CDR3 DNA sequence: TGTGCCAGTAGTACCTCCGGGCCGAATCCCTTCACAGATACGCAGTATTTT. Residues: CASSTSGPNPFTDTQYF.

This clonotype was detected only a few times. The chain links TRBV2 to TRBJ2-7, with D possibly being TRBD2 (5 bases). CDR1 is SNHLY, CDR2 FYNNEI, per germline. V was shortened by 6 bases and J by 6 bases, with 12 bases between the two germline ends. This CDR3 region has 12 residues. CDR3 sequence (DNA): TGTGCCAGCAGCCCCCGAGAGGGCGAGCAGTACTTC. As protein: CASSPREGEQYF. The variable domain in full, with the rest retrieved from reference TRBV2 and TRBJ2-7, is EPEVTQTPSHQVTQMGQEVILRCVPISNHLYFYWYRQILGQKVEFLVSFYNNEISEKSEIFDDQFSVERPDGSNFTLKIRSTKLEDSAMYFCASSPREGEQYFGPGTRLTVT.

Regarding this clonotype: This clone may be a read error of a much larger clone one base away. V and J are TRBV6-2 or TRBV6-3 and TRBJ1-1; 7 positions match TRBD1. The V and J ends lost 0 bases and 1 base, in that order; junction bases with no gene match: 11. The CDR3 sequence is 18 residues long. Germline V gene data show CDR1 as MNHEY and CDR2 as SVGEGT. CDR3 loop: CASSYSKVTGFRNTEAFF. DNA for the CDR3: TGTGCCAGCAGTTACTCGAAGGTGACAGGGTTCAGGAACACTGAAGCTTTCTTT.

This clonotype has ten or more counts. The chain joins TRBV3-1 to TRBJ2-5; TRBD1 is a possible D gene (5 bases). With the DNA end fitting TRBJ2-1 better, the J assignment may be wrong. Germline V gene sequence: CDR1 LGHDT, CDR2 YNNKEL (reference sequence). The CDR3 has 14 amino acids. The CDR3 nucleotides read TGTGCCAGCAGCCAAGATAGGCAGGGCCGGTACCAGTTCTTC. Translating it yields CASSQDRQGRYQFF.

This clonotype has a count of ten or more. The chain joins TRBV28 to TRBJ1-2; the D gene is possibly TRBD1 (6 bases). Germline V gene data show CDR1 as MDHEN and CDR2 as SYDVKM. Deletions cut 6 bases from V and 5 bases from J, with 25 bases between. CDR3 length: 17 residues. As DNA, the CDR3 is TGTGCCAGCAGAAACCCTGGGGGACACCCAAATTCGTATGGCTACACCTTC. It translates to CASRNPGGHPNSYGYTF.

This clonotype was seen only a few times. This chain joins TRBV7-9 and TRBJ2-3, with a tentative D call TRBD1 (5 bases). Germline V gene lookup returns CDR1 SEHNR and CDR2 FQNEAQ (reference sequence). Trimming cost V 5 bases and J 7 bases, with 10 bases left between them. The CDR3 has 12 amino acids. In DNA, the CDR3 is TGTGCCAGCAGCCTCCAGGGCAATACGCAGTATTTT. This gives the protein CASSLQGNTQYF. Combining the CDR3 with reference TRBV7-9 and TRBJ2-3 gives the whole variable domain DTGVSQNPRHKITKRGQNVTFRCDPISEHNRLYWYRQTLGQGPEFLTYFQNEAQLEKSRLLSDRFSAERPKGSFSTLEIQRTEQGDSAMYLCASSLQGNTQYFGPGTRLTVL.

The J gene is TRBJ1-1, the V gene TRBV6-1; TRBD1 matches at 9 bases. V dropped 5 bases and J dropped 4; count of bases not matched to a gene: 14. Per the germline V gene, CDR1 is MNHNS and CDR2 is SASEGT. The CDR3 sequence is 17 residues long. CDR3 coding DNA: TGTGCCAGCAGTCCCCAGTGGGGACAGGGATGGAGCACTGAAGCTTTCTTT. Amino acids: CASSPQWGQGWSTEAFF.